Shown below are 21 T cell receptor beta chains from a single sample sequenced in a study of blood T cell repertoires in COVID-19. The data were produced by immunoSEQ multiplex PCR, yet TCRdb's version contains in-frame clones alone and is incomplete. The sample lists roughly 100,000 clones, roughly 84% seen once, with about 2% in the top ten. The material sequenced was peripheral blood. These receptors were obtained from a human donor in a cohort sampled during active COVID-19.

The chain recombines TRBV20-1 with TRBJ1-5; TRBD1 is a possible D gene (6 bases). CDR3 length: 11 amino acids. The germline gives CDR1 DFQATT, CDR2 SNEGSKA (reference sequence). V dropped 3 bases and J dropped 9 bases, with 9 bases sitting between them. CDR3 DNA: TGCAGTGCTAGTACAGGGCCGCCCCAGCATTTT. Its protein product is CSASTGPPQHF.

V gene TRBV28 combines with J gene TRBJ2-7; 8 bases are a match to TRBD1. The J segment lost 2 bases and the V segment lost 6 bases, leaving 3 bases of the junction unmatched. The CDR3 spans 13 residues. Germline CDR1 and CDR2: MDHEN and SYDVKM. The CDR3 nucleotides are TGTGCCAGCAGCCCAGGGGGCCCCTACGAGCAGTACTTC. Residues: CASSPGGPYEQYF.

This clone appeared once. The chain carries TRBV29-1 and TRBJ1-1; maybe TRBD1 (6 bases). The CDR3 length is 11 residues. V was clipped by 4 bases and J by 4 bases, with 7 bases between them. The germline CDR1 and CDR2 sequences are SQVTM and ANQGSEA. The CDR3, as DNA: TGCAGCGTTGGGACAGCCACTGAAGCTTTCTTT. Protein: CSVGTATEAFF.

This chain joins TRBV7-2 and TRBJ2-2; TRBD1 matches at 7 bases. This CDR3 region has 16 residues. V was pared by 0 bases and J by 1 base, with 2 bases of the junction left unmatched. Germline lookup yields CDR1 SGHTA and CDR2 FQGNSA. The DNA for the CDR3 is TGTGCCAGCAGCTTAGCAGGGGGCCTGAACACCGGGGAGCTGTTTTTT. This codes for CASSLAGGLNTGELFF.

The V call is TRBV6-5, the J call TRBJ1-6; the match to TRBD1 covers 7 bases. After removal of 7 bases from V and 7 bases from J, the junction contained 4 bases not matched to a gene. Germline CDR1 reads MNHEY; CDR2 reads SVGAGI. This CDR3 is 13 amino acids long. This CDR3 reads CASTGQPNSPLHF. The CDR3 bases are TGTGCCAGCACGGGACAGCCAAATTCACCCCTCCACTTT.

The rearrangement joins TRBV7-8 to TRBJ1-5; TRBD1 might be the D (6 bases). Between the trimmed V and J ends, which lost 4 bases and 6 bases, there was a span of 16 bases. CDR3 size: 15 residues. Germline V gene lookup returns CDR1 SGHVS and CDR2 FQNEAQ. The CDR3 DNA is TGTGCCAGCAGCTCAACAGGGCACCCATCTCAGCCCCAGCATTTT. Amino acid sequence: CASSSTGHPSQPQHF.

The chain is built from TRBV9 and TRBJ2-1, with 10 bases lining up with TRBD1. Per germline, CDR1 SGDLS and CDR2 YYNGEE. The CDR3 covers 15 residues. V shed 4 bases, J shed 3 bases, and the junction held 4 bases outside the gene matches. Here the CDR3 DNA reads TGTGCCAGCAGCCCCGGGACAGGGGTCTACAATGAGCAGTTCTTC. As protein: CASSPGTGVYNEQFF.

This chain uses TRBV4-2 with TRBJ2-2; possible D gene TRBD1, 5 bases. The length of the CDR3 is 15 residues. Germline CDR1 is LGHNA and CDR2 is YNFKEQ. The V and J ends lost 1 base and 2 bases respectively, with 8 bases between them. The CDR3 is CASSQGTPNTGELFF. CDR3 nucleotides: TGTGCCAGCAGCCAAGGGACACCAAACACCGGGGAGCTGTTTTTT.

The chain has TRBV6-5 and TRBJ1-6; the D is unclear. V lost 5 bases and J lost 7, with 15 bases in between. The CDR3 sequence is 15 residues long. CDR1 is MNHEY, CDR2 SVGAGI, per germline. CDR3 protein: CASSPHDGLNSPLHF. The DNA for the CDR3 is TGTGCCAGCAGTCCACACGACGGACTGAATTCACCCCTCCACTTT.

This clone has more than one count but fewer than ten. This chain uses TRBV7-2 with TRBJ2-7, with 8 bases matching TRBD2. Germline V gives CDR1 SGHTA, CDR2 FQGNSA. The CDR3 length is 15 residues. The trim removed 5 bases at V and 0 bases at J, leaving 6 bases unmatched. CDR3: CASSTGLGSSYEQYF. The DNA for the CDR3 is TGTGCCAGCAGCACGGGACTAGGCAGCTCCTACGAGCAGTACTTC.

The J gene is TRBJ1-1, the V gene TRBV29-1; D uncertain. Deletions cut 6 bases from V and 6 bases from J, with 8 bases between. This CDR3 has 10 residues. CDR1 is SQVTM and CDR2 is ANQGSEA in the germline V gene. CDR3 in amino acids: CSVATPEAFF. DNA for the CDR3: TGCAGCGTCGCAACTCCTGAAGCTTTCTTT. The full variable domain, with the rest looked up from reference TRBV29-1 and TRBJ1-1, is SAVISQKPSRDICQRGTSLTIQCQVDSQVTMMFWYRQQPGQSLTLIATANQGSEATYESGFVIDKFPISRPNLTFSTLTVSNMSPEDSSIYLCSVATPEAFFGQGTRLTVV.

This chain joins TRBV25-1 and TRBJ2-3; TRBD2 matches at 8 bases. CDR1 and CDR2 from the germline V gene are MGHDK and SYGVNS. With 5 bases clipped from V and 2 bases from J, the junction kept 9 bases outside the gene matches. This CDR3 contains 16 residues. CDR3 bases: TGTGCCAGCAGTCTTATCGTCGGGGGGGCCACAGATACGCAGTATTTT. Translation: CASSLIVGGATDTQYF.

The chain links TRBV7-9 to TRBJ1-5; unclear D gene. V was clipped by 3 bases and J by 0 bases, with 9 bases between them. The CDR3 extends over 15 amino acids. The germline V gene encodes CDR1 SEHNR and CDR2 FQNEAQ (reference sequence). The CDR3 DNA reads as TGTGCCAGCAGCTTGGGCAGGTATAGCAATCAGCCCCAGCATTTT. Protein sequence: CASSLGRYSNQPQHF.

This rearrangement joins TRBV29-1 to TRBJ1-2; D is perhaps TRBD1 (6 bases). The CDR3 has 14 amino acids. The germline V gene has CDR1 SQVTM and CDR2 ANQGSEA. V was trimmed by 6 bases and J by 3 bases, leaving 17 bases between them. The CDR3, as DNA: TGCAGCGTGGCCGTTGGAGGGGGGGACTATGGCTACACCTTC. Translating it yields CSVAVGGGDYGYTF.

V is TRBV28 and J is TRBJ2-7; perhaps TRBD1 as D (5 bases). Germline assignment: CDR1 MDHEN and CDR2 SYDVKM. Trimming removed 6 bases from V and 3 bases from J, with 9 bases in between. This CDR3 is built from 12 residues. CDR3 region: CASRQGNYEQYF. The CDR3 DNA is TGTGCCAGCAGGCAGGGTAACTACGAGCAGTACTTC.

The chain employs TRBV5-4 and TRBJ2-5; TRBD2 matches 9 bases. This CDR3 contains 15 residues. The V segment lost 0 bases and the J segment 4 bases; nucleotides outside the gene matches: 4. Per the germline V gene, CDR1 is SGHNT and CDR2 is YYREEE (reference sequence). CDR3 bases: TGTGCCAGCAGCTTGGCGTCGGGACTAGCAGAGACCCAGTACTTC. This sequence encodes CASSLASGLAETQYF. Full variable domain (rest looked up from reference TRBV5-4 and TRBJ2-5): ETGVTQSPTHLIKTRGQQVTLRCSSQSGHNTVSWYQQALGQGPQFIFQYYREEENGRGNFPPRFSGLQFPNYSSELNVNALELDDSALYLCASSLASGLAETQYFGPGTRLLVL.

This sequence joins TRBV30 and TRBJ2-5; 8 nucleotides agree with TRBD1. This CDR3 is 14 amino acids long. The J segment lost 3 bases and the V segment lost 2 bases, leaving 5 bases of the junction unmatched. CDR1 is GTSNPN and CDR2 is SVGIG in the germline V gene (reference sequence). Here the CDR3 DNA reads TGTGCCTGGAGTTTCACAGGGGGAAAAGAGACCCAGTACTTC. Translation gives CAWSFTGGKETQYF.

This chain links TRBV29-1 with TRBJ1-2; 7 bases line up with TRBD1. The CDR3 loop spans 16 amino acids. The germline V gene encodes CDR1 SQVTM and CDR2 ANQGSEA. J was trimmed by 2 bases and V by 7 bases; bases with no gene match: 16. This CDR3 reads CSAGLADRDRNYGYTF. The DNA for the CDR3 is TGCAGCGCCGGGTTGGCAGACAGGGATCGAAACTATGGCTACACCTTC.

This sequence joins TRBV18 and TRBJ1-1, with 7 nucleotides matching TRBD1. The V gene end was trimmed by 0 bases and the J gene end by 4 bases; junction bases not matched to a gene: 2. The CDR3 covers 14 residues. Germline V gives CDR1 KGHSH, CDR2 LQKENI. In DNA, the CDR3 is TGTGCCAGCTCACCACCGCCAGGGGGCACTGAAGCTTTCTTT. Amino acids: CASSPPPGGTEAFF.

This clone was found once. The germline gene is not matched at one end of the junction; a read error may be the cause. CDR3 residues: CARSRPLAGVIYTQYF. CDR3 nucleotides: TGCGCCCGCAGCCGACCGCTAGCGGGGGTCATATATACGCAGTATTTT. This sequence joins TRBV4-1 and TRBJ2-3, with 10 bases aligning to TRBD2. Germline CDR1 MGHRA, CDR2 YSYEKL. The CDR3 is 16 amino acids.

The chain employs TRBV5-4 and TRBJ2-5; 8 nucleotides align to TRBD2. V shed 4 bases and J 5 bases; nucleotides not matched to a gene: 4. Germline V gives CDR1 SGHNT, CDR2 YYREEE (reference sequence). The CDR3 length is 13 residues. The CDR3 reads CASSPGLVETQYF. CDR3 coding DNA: TGTGCCAGCAGCCCGGGACTAGTGGAGACCCAGTACTTC. The full variable domain, in which reference TRBV5-4 and TRBJ2-5 provide the parts outside the CDR3, is ETGVTQSPTHLIKTRGQQVTLRCSSQSGHNTVSWYQQALGQGPQFIFQYYREEENGRGNFPPRFSGLQFPNYSSELNVNALELDDSALYLCASSPGLVETQYFGPGTRLLVL.